The text below deals with one TCR beta chain. Its antigen is as yet unknown. TCRdb redid the calling of the reads with MiXCR, one entry per CDR3 protein. There are 700,000 to 950,000 distinct CDR3 sequences in the sample; over 25% occur only once, and roughly 12% lies in the top ten. This CDR3 has 14 residues. V lost 5 bases to trimming and J lost 5 bases, with 13 bases between them. In germline, CDR1 is MNHEY, CDR2 SMNVEV (reference sequence). The data are from a study of T cell repertoires in cytomegalovirus infection. Study-wide results and limits: Cumulative frequency of public TCR beta families picked out carriers of CMV plus the relevant HLA.

The sample in question was cultured CD8+ T cells from PBMCs, obtained from culture after CMV antigen stimulation. This receptor was identified in a human donor in good health (CMV status not recorded). Some clones in this sample may be carry-over from other donors' samples. The rearrangement joins TRBV27 to TRBJ1-5; no clear D gene. The CDR3 loop is CASSPGSLHQPQHF. The CDR3 nucleotides are TGTGCCAGCAGTCCTGGGAGTCTCCATCAGCCCCAGCATTTT.